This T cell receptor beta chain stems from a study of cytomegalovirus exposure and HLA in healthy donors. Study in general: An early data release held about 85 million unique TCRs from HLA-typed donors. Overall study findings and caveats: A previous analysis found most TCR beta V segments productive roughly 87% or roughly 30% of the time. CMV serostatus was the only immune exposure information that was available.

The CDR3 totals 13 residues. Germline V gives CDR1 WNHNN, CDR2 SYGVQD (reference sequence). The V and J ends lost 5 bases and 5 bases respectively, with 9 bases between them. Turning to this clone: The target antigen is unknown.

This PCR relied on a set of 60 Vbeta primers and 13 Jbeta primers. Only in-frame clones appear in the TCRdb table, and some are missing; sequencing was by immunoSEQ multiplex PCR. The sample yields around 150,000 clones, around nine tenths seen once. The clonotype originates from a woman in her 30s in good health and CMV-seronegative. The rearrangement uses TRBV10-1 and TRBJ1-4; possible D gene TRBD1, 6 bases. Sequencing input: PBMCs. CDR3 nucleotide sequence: TGCGCCAGCAGTACGGACAGCAATGAAAAACTGTTTTTT. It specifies CASSTDSNEKLFF.